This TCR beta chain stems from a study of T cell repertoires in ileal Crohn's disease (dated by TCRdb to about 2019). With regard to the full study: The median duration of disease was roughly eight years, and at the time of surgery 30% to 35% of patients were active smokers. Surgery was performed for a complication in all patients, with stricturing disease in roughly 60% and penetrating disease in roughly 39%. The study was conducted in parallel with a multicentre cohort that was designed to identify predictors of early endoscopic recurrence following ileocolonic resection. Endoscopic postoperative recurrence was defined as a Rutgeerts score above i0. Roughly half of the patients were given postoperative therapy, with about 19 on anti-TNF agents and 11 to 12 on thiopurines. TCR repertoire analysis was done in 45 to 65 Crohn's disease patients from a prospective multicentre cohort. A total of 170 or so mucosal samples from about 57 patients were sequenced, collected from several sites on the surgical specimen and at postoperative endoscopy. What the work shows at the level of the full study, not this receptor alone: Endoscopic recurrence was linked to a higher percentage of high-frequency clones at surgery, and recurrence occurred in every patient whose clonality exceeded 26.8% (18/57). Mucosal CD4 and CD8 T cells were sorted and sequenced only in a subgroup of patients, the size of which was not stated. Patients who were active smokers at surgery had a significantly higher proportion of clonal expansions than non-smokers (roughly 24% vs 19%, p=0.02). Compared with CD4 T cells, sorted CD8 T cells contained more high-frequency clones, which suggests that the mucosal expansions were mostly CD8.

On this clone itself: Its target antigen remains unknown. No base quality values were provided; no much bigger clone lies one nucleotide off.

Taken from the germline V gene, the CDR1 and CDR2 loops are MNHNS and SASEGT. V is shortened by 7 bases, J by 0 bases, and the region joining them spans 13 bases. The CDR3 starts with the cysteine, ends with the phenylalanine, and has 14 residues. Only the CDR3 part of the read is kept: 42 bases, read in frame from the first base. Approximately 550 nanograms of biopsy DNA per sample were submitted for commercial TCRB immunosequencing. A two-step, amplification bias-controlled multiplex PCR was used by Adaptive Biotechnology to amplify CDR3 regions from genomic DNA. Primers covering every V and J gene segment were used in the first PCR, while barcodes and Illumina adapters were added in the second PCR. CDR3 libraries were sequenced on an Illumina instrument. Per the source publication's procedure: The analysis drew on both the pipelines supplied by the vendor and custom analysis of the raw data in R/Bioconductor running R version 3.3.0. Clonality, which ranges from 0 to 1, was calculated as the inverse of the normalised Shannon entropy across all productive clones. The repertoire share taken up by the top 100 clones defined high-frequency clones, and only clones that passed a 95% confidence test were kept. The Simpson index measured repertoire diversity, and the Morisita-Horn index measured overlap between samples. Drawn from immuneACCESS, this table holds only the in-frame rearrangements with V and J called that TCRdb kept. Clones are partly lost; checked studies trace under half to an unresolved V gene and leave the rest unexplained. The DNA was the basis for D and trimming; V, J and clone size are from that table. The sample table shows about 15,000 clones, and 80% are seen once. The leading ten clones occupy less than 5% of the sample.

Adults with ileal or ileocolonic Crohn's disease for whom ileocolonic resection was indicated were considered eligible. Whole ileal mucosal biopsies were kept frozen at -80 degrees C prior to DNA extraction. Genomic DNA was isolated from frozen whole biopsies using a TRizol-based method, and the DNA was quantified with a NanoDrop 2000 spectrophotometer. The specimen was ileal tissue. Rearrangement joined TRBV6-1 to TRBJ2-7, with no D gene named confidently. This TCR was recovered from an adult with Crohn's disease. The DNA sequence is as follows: TGTGCCAGCAACGAGGATGAGATCTCCTACGAGCAGTACTTC. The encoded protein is CASNEDEISYEQYF.